The 31 T cell receptor beta chains below come from one sample, sequenced in a study of cytomegalovirus exposure and HLA in healthy donors. In the PCR, 60 Vbeta and 13 Jbeta primers were used. Repertoires were generated with immunoSEQ multiplex PCR, while TCRdb's copy carries only in-frame clones and drops some. The sample lists 140,000 to 150,000 clones, 80% to 85% occurring once. Sample: PBMCs. Every receptor here comes from a boy aged 2 to 10 in good health and CMV-seronegative.

This chain joins TRBV6-5 and TRBJ1-1; 7 bases are a match to TRBD1. The V segment lost 7 bases and the J segment 4 bases; nucleotides outside the gene matches: 6. Per germline, CDR1 MNHEY and CDR2 SVGAGI. This CDR3 contains 13 residues. DNA of the CDR3: TGTGCCAGCAACAGGGGTGGGGCCACTGAAGCTTTCTTT. It codes for CASNRGGATEAFF.

J is TRBJ2-1 and V is TRBV7-9; TRBD2 matches 9 bases. Per the germline V gene, CDR1 is SEHNR and CDR2 is FQNEAQ (reference sequence). The CDR3 spans 18 residues. Trimming cost V 4 bases and J 4 bases; bases outside gene matches: 14. The CDR3 coding sequence is TGTGCCAGCAGCTCCAAAACCCCGGGACTAGCAGTATACAATGAGCAGTTCTTC. It yields the protein CASSSKTPGLAVYNEQFF. The entire variable domain, with the rest obtained from reference TRBV7-9 and TRBJ2-1, is as follows: DTGVSQNPRHKITKRGQNVTFRCDPISEHNRLYWYRQTLGQGPEFLTYFQNEAQLEKSRLLSDRFSAERPKGSFSTLEIQRTEQGDSAMYLCASSSKTPGLAVYNEQFFGPGTRLTVL.

Only one count was recorded for this clone. The V and J genes are TRBV6-5 and TRBJ2-1; 8 nucleotides align to TRBD2. V shed 4 bases, J shed 1 base, and the junction held 6 bases outside the gene matches. The CDR3 spans 16 residues. CDR1 is MNHEY and CDR2 is SVGAGI in the germline V gene. CDR3 coding DNA: TGTGCCAGCAGTTCCTACACTAGCGGATCCTACAATGAGCAGTTCTTC. As protein: CASSSYTSGSYNEQFF.

The chain uses TRBV7-2 and TRBJ1-5, with 7 bases matching TRBD1. V dropped 5 bases and J dropped 7; count of bases not matched to a gene: 14. CDR1 SGHTA and CDR2 FQGNSA come from the germline V gene. CDR3 size: 16 residues. The CDR3 here is CASSPFPGTAQQPQHF. The CDR3 coding sequence is TGTGCCAGCAGCCCTTTCCCCGGGACAGCCCAACAGCCCCAGCATTTT.

The chain employs TRBV5-1 and TRBJ1-3; no clear D. The germline CDR1 and CDR2 sequences are SGHRS and YFSETQ. The ends were cut back, 1 base at V and 2 bases at J, with 19 bases in the middle. CDR3 length: 18 amino acids. The CDR3 DNA is TGCGCCAGCAGCTTGTCTCCATTCAGGACTCAGGCTGGAAACACCATATATTTT. Protein: CASSLSPFRTQAGNTIYF.

The J gene is TRBJ1-2, the V gene TRBV6-6; 8 positions match TRBD1. Germline CDR1 MNHNY, CDR2 SVGAGI (reference sequence). This CDR3 comprises 15 residues. V lost 4 bases and J lost 4; bases outside the gene matches: 8. The CDR3, as DNA: TGTGCCAGCAGTTCGACCAGGGGGCCCGGCTATGGCTACACCTTC. Translating it yields CASSSTRGPGYGYTF.

The CDR3 spells CASSLSSGEVGELFF. The DNA for the CDR3 is TGCGCCAGCAGCTTGTCCTCGGGAGAGGTCGGGGAGCTGTTTTTT. The chain has TRBV5-1 and TRBJ2-2; the D gene is possibly TRBD2 (6 bases). Germline loops: CDR1 SGHRS, CDR2 YFSETQ. Trimming took 1 base from V and 7 from J, leaving 14 bases between them. This CDR3 contains 15 residues.

The rearrangement joins TRBV9 to TRBJ1-5, with 7 bases lining up with TRBD1. The CDR3 contains 15 residues. The junction had 2 bases not matched to a gene; V was cut back by 2 bases and J by 0 bases. Germline V CDR1 and CDR2: SGDLS, YYNGEE. Here the CDR3 reads CASSVGQDSNQPQHF. The DNA for the CDR3 is TGTGCCAGCAGCGTCGGACAGGATAGCAATCAGCCCCAGCATTTT.

V and J are TRBV7-8 and TRBJ2-5; D not certain. V lost 2 bases to trimming and J lost 4 bases, with 8 bases between them. Germline-derived CDR1 and CDR2 are SGHVS and FQNEAQ. CDR3 size: 13 residues. This CDR3 is CASSLLAAETQYF. For the CDR3, the DNA is TGTGCCAGCAGCTTACTCGCGGCAGAGACCCAGTACTTC.

The CDR3 DNA reads TGTGCCAGCATGAAGGACAGGGGTTACAATGAGCAGTTCTTC. It codes for CASMKDRGYNEQFF. This rearrangement joins TRBV7-3 to TRBJ2-1, with 9 bases aligning to TRBD1. Trimming at V came to 7 bases and at J to 4 bases, leaving 5 bases not matched to a gene. This CDR3 is built from 14 residues. Germline V lookup: CDR1 SGHTA, CDR2 FQGTGA.

The rearrangement joins TRBV6-5 to TRBJ2-7, with 8 positions matching TRBD2. V dropped 6 bases and J dropped 4; count of bases not matched to a gene: 11. Germline V gene data show CDR1 as MNHEY and CDR2 as SVGAGI. This CDR3 contains 15 residues. The CDR3 is CASSLTDSGRYEQYF. As DNA, the CDR3 is TGTGCCAGCAGCCTCACGGACAGCGGGAGATACGAGCAGTACTTC.

This rearrangement joins TRBV5-1 to TRBJ2-2, with D tentatively TRBD2 (7 bases). Germline CDR1 reads SGHRS; CDR2 reads YFSETQ. The CDR3 extends over 15 amino acids. With 4 bases removed from V and 4 bases from J, the gap between germline ends came to 14 bases. CDR3 in amino acids: CASSLEGGGTGELFF. DNA for the CDR3: TGCGCCAGCAGCCTGGAGGGGGGGGGCACCGGGGAGCTGTTTTTT.

This chain connects TRBV19 to TRBJ2-1; 9 bases map to TRBD2. J lost 0 bases, V lost 2 bases, and 5 bases had no gene match. There are 17 residues in the CDR3. Germline V CDR1 and CDR2: LNHDA, SQIVND (reference sequence). Here the CDR3 reads CASSIFGGRASYNEQFF. The CDR3 coding sequence is TGTGCCAGTAGTATATTTGGCGGGAGGGCCTCCTACAATGAGCAGTTCTTC.

This clone occurred once. The V call is TRBV28, the J call TRBJ1-4; no clear D gene. CDR3 size: 13 residues. Germline CDR1 MDHEN, CDR2 SYDVKM. V lost 6 bases, J lost 7 bases, and 12 bases lay in between. The CDR3 bases are TGTGCCAGCAGGGAGTTTCCTAGTGAAAAACTGTTTTTT. It yields the protein CASREFPSEKLFF. The variable domain in full, with the rest retrieved from reference TRBV28 and TRBJ1-4, is DVKVTQSSRYLVKRTGEKVFLECVQDMDHENMFWYRQDPGLGLRLIYFSYDVKMKEKGDIPEGYSVSREKKERFSLILESASTNQTSMYLCASREFPSEKLFFGSGTQLSVL.

This clone is a singleton in its sample. The chain links TRBV4-1 to TRBJ1-1, with 7 bases fitting TRBD1. This CDR3 is built from 15 residues. The V segment lost 3 bases and the J segment 5 bases; nucleotides outside the gene matches: 9. CDR1 is MGHRA and CDR2 is YSYEKL in the germline V gene. The CDR3 DNA follows: TGCGCCAGCAGCCACCAAAACAGGGGACGGACTGAAGCTTTCTTT. It yields the protein CASSHQNRGRTEAFF.

The gene calls are TRBV29-1 and TRBJ2-4; D might be TRBD2 (6 bases). Germline CDR1 and CDR2: SQVTM and ANQGSEA. This CDR3 is 13 amino acids long. Trimming took 2 bases from V and 6 from J, leaving 11 bases between them. The CDR3 sequence: CSVEPNGGNIQYF. CDR3 nucleotides: TGCAGCGTTGAACCGAACGGGGGAAACATTCAGTACTTC.

The chain uses TRBV5-1 and TRBJ1-4, with 9 bases identical to TRBD1. The CDR3 runs to 18 residues. The germline gives CDR1 SGHRS, CDR2 YFSETQ. J lost 3 bases, V lost 4 bases, and 13 bases had no gene match. CDR3 sequence reads: CASSTGTGNSRANEKLFF. CDR3 coding DNA: TGCGCCAGCAGCACAGGGACAGGGAATAGTCGAGCTAATGAAAAACTGTTTTTT.

This chain links TRBV27 with TRBJ1-1; D is ambiguous. The V end was cut by 0 bases, the J end by 4 bases, with 6 bases between. Germline V gene lookup returns CDR1 MNHEY and CDR2 SMNVEV (reference sequence). This CDR3 is built from 13 residues. In DNA form, the CDR3 reads TGTGCCAGCAGTTTATCTGAGCTCACTGAAGCTTTCTTT. Translation: CASSLSELTEAFF.

In DNA form, the CDR3 reads TGTGCCAGCAGTCGGACAGGGATTGGCTACACCTTC. Amino acids: CASSRTGIGYTF. This chain links TRBV27 with TRBJ1-2; 8 bases match TRBD1. The J segment lost 7 bases and the V segment lost 5 bases, leaving 3 bases of the junction unmatched. Germline V gives CDR1 MNHEY, CDR2 SMNVEV (reference sequence). CDR3 size: 12 residues.

The chain is built from TRBV13 and TRBJ1-1; D gene uncertain. The CDR3 runs to 15 residues. The V end was cut by 5 bases, the J end by 1 base, with 14 bases between. Germline values: CDR1 PRHDT, CDR2 FYEKMQ (reference sequence). The CDR3 nucleotides read TGTGCCAGCAGCCCCCTTTGGGAGGAGAACACTGAAGCTTTCTTT. Its protein product is CASSPLWEENTEAFF. Drawing the rest from reference TRBV13 and TRBJ1-1, the complete variable domain is AAGVIQSPRHLIKEKRETATLKCYPIPRHDTVYWYQQGPGQDPQFLISFYEKMQSDKGSIPDRFSAQQFSDYHSELNMSSLELGDSALYFCASSPLWEENTEAFFGQGTRLTVV.

The chain links TRBV7-9 to TRBJ2-1, with 10 bases that match TRBD2. Germline V gives CDR1 SEHNR, CDR2 FQNEAQ (reference sequence). The CDR3 contains 16 residues. Trimming cost V 2 bases and J 4 bases; bases outside gene matches: 5. The CDR3 sequence is CASSLHSGGPYNEQFF. The CDR3 DNA sequence: TGTGCCAGCAGCTTACATAGCGGGGGGCCTTACAATGAGCAGTTCTTC.

The rearrangement uses TRBV2 and TRBJ2-7; possibly TRBD1 for D (6 bases). CDR3 length equals 15 residues. V was trimmed by 4 bases and J by 0 bases, leaving 13 bases between them. The germline CDR1 and CDR2 sequences are SNHLY and FYNNEI. The CDR3, as DNA: TGTGCCAGCAGTGTTAGGGGGTGGGACTCCTACGAGCAGTACTTC. It codes for CASSVRGWDSYEQYF.

This clone was counted between two and nine times. The chain couples TRBV10-3 to TRBJ1-2; 7 bases map to TRBD1. The V gene's germline CDR1 is ENHRY and CDR2 SYGVKD. V lost 6 bases, J lost 4 bases, and 20 bases stayed unmatched. CDR3 length: 18 amino acids. The CDR3 region has the DNA TGTGCCATCAGGACCCAGGGGGTGGAAAACCCAAACTTCTATGGCTACACCTTC. It yields the protein CAIRTQGVENPNFYGYTF.

The genes are TRBV5-6 and TRBJ2-7, with TRBD2 matching 7 bases. Unmatched junction bases numbered 4, after V lost 4 bases and J lost 3 bases. Germline lookup yields CDR1 SGHDT and CDR2 YYEEEE. This CDR3 comprises 13 residues. CDR3 sequence reads: CASSPSGNYEQYF. CDR3 in DNA: TGTGCCAGCAGCCCCAGCGGGAACTACGAGCAGTACTTC. The variable domain in full, with the rest retrieved from reference TRBV5-6 and TRBJ2-7, is DAGVTQSPTHLIKTRGQQVTLRCSPKSGHDTVSWYQQALGQGPQFIFQYYEEEERQRGNFPDRFSGHQFPNYSSELNVNALLLGDSALYLCASSPSGNYEQYFGPGTRLTVT.

The rearrangement joins TRBV7-2 to TRBJ2-5; D remains ambiguous. This CDR3 has 14 residues. CDR1 and CDR2 (germline): SGHTA, FQGNSA. V lost 1 base and J lost 2, with 8 bases in between. The CDR3 sequence: CASSLVRSQETQYF. CDR3 bases: TGTGCCAGCAGCTTAGTTCGGTCTCAAGAGACCCAGTACTTC.

V usage is TRBV10-3 and J usage is TRBJ1-1; D not certain. The CDR3 totals 15 residues. Germline V gives CDR1 ENHRY, CDR2 SYGVKD. Trimming took off 2 bases at V and 2 bases at J, with 12 bases between the two ends. The chain's CDR3 is CAISEVPGSNTEAFF. The CDR3 region has the DNA TGTGCCATCAGTGAGGTTCCCGGTTCCAACACTGAAGCTTTCTTT.

The chain couples TRBV10-1 to TRBJ2-7; TRBD2 agrees at 7 bases. Germline V CDR1 and CDR2: WNHNN, SYGVQD (reference sequence). CDR3 size: 13 residues. V was clipped by 2 bases and J by 7 bases; unmatched bases: 5. CDR3 sequence reads: CASSERQGGEQYF. The CDR3 DNA reads TGCGCCAGCAGTGAGCGGCAGGGAGGGGAGCAGTACTTC.

The rearrangement links TRBV7-9 to TRBJ2-3, with a possible D match to TRBD1 (5 bases). Germline V gives CDR1 SEHNR, CDR2 FQNEAQ (reference sequence). V was trimmed by 7 bases and J by 0 bases, leaving 14 bases between them. The CDR3 has 15 amino acids. The CDR3 loop is CASIKQATSTDTQYF. The CDR3 DNA sequence: TGTGCCAGCATAAAACAGGCCACTAGCACAGATACGCAGTATTTT.

The chain carries TRBV7-9 and TRBJ1-6; 7 bases line up with TRBD1. Per the germline V gene, CDR1 is SEHNR and CDR2 is FQNEAQ (reference sequence). V shed 5 bases, J shed 9 bases, and the junction held 7 bases outside the gene matches. CDR3 size: 14 residues. The CDR3 sequence is CASSRGTAGSPLHF. CDR3 in DNA: TGTGCCAGCAGCAGGGGGACAGCCGGTTCACCCCTCCACTTT.

The sample holds one count of this clone. The chain employs TRBV15 and TRBJ1-5; 8 nucleotides line up with TRBD1. The germline V gene encodes CDR1 LNHNV and CDR2 YYDKDF (reference sequence). Unmatched junction bases numbered 11, after V lost 1 base and J lost 6 bases. The CDR3 extends over 17 amino acids. The CDR3 DNA follows: TGTGCCACCAGCAGAGCCCCGGACAGGGTGAGCGGTCAGCCCCAGCATTTT. This sequence encodes CATSRAPDRVSGQPQHF.

V usage is TRBV10-3 and J usage is TRBJ1-6; D gene unclear. CDR1 and CDR2 from the germline V gene are ENHRY and SYGVKD. The CDR3 runs 14 residues. Trimming removed 10 bases at V and 5 bases at J, with 15 bases between. This CDR3 is CATRTSRNNSPLHF. CDR3 nucleotides: TGTGCCACTCGAACCAGCAGGAATAATTCACCCCTCCACTTT.